This T cell receptor (beta chain) was observed in a study of T cells in Graves' hyperthyroidism and ophthalmopathy. Study conclusions and caveats: Most thyroid clonotypes with frequency above 0.001 were detected in blood.

Hyperthyroidism was newly diagnosed in patients aged 18 to 65 (duration under 2 months). Criteria for exclusion of patients were uncontrolled infection, other autoimmune disease, pregnancy or lactation. From 9 to 10 ml of fresh peripheral blood, PBMCs were isolated. Amplified regions were TCR beta CDR3 sequences from RNA transcripts. Researchers ran a first-round RT-PCR on the TCR CDR3 using the HTBI primer set. TCRdb fed the multiplex PCR reads into MiXCR, producing one record per CDR3 protein. The sample comprises roughly 400,000 distinct CDR3 sequences, 15% to 19% of which are singletons, and about a quarter rests with the top ten. This clonotype was seen ten or more times. Its antigen is undetermined. CDR3 length equals 13 residues. Germline values: CDR1 KGHDR, CDR2 SFDVKD. Deletions cut 0 bases from V and 7 bases from J, with 8 bases between.

The J gene is TRBJ1-1, the V gene TRBV24-1; a possible D gene is TRBD1 (5 bases). This TCR derives from a young woman with Graves' hyperthyroidism that later progressed to Graves' ophthalmopathy. The sample comprised blood. In DNA form, the CDR3 reads TGTGCCACCAGTGATTTGGGGGGGAATGAAGCTTTCTTT. Translating it yields CATSDLGGNEAFF.